A selection of T cell receptor beta chains follows, all from one sample in a study of T cell responses to AZD1222 COVID-19 vaccine. TCRdb's table, derived via immunoSEQ multiplex PCR, lists solely in-frame clones and lacks some. The table has over 100,000 clones, approximately 91% seen once. This specimen consisted of peripheral blood, obtained on day 0 of AZD1222 vaccination. These receptor sequences come from an adult in good health. Each CDR3 is given with its conserved first and last residue. A D gene is named only where the DNA matches it firmly. Rows may omit the clone size; those that give it use once, few, many or a size class.

j_call	d_call	v_call	clone_size	cdr3_aa	cdr3_nt
TRBJ1-1	-	TRBV29-1	-	CSVEKQGNTEAFF	TGCAGCGTTGAGAAACAGGGGAACACTGAAGCTTTCTTT
TRBJ1-1	-	TRBV27	-	CASSPGALMNTEAFF	TGTGCCAGCAGTCCGGGGGCCCTCATGAACACTGAAGCTTTCTTT
TRBJ1-1	TRBD1	TRBV7-9	-	CASSLEGQAYTEAFF	TGTGCCAGCAGCTTAGAGGGACAGGCGTACACTGAAGCTTTCTTT
TRBJ1-2	-	TRBV11-2	-	CASTLNEGIGYTF	TGTGCCAGCACCCTAAACGAGGGAATTGGCTACACCTTC
TRBJ2-7	-	TRBV4-3	-	CASSQDRSGGVPYEQYF	TGCGCCAGCAGCCAAGACAGGAGCGGAGGGGTCCCCTACGAGCAGTACTTC
TRBJ1-2	TRBD1	TRBV27	-	CASSYRTGGYGYTF	TGTGCCAGCAGTTACCGGACAGGGGGCTATGGCTACACCTTC
TRBJ2-7	-	TRBV7-2	once	CASSLARGDYEQYF	TGTGCCAGCAGCTTAGCCAGGGGGGACTACGAGCAGTACTTC
TRBJ2-1	-	TRBV7-6	-	CASSLAHASYNEQFF	TGTGCCAGCAGCTTAGCGCACGCATCCTACAATGAGCAGTTCTTC
TRBJ1-2	TRBD1	TRBV27	-	CASSHPGQSYGYTF	TGCGCCAGCAGTCACCCGGGACAGAGCTATGGCTACACCTTC
TRBJ2-7	-	TRBV24-1	-	CATSDPSTGDNEQYF	TGTGCCACCAGTGACCCTTCGACAGGTGATAACGAGCAGTACTTC
TRBJ1-5	-	TRBV19	-	CASTDRHGPNQPQHF	TGTGCCAGTACAGACAGGCATGGACCCAATCAGCCCCAGCATTTT
TRBJ1-2	-	TRBV18	-	CASSQGSNYGYTF	TGTGCCAGCTCACAGGGGTCTAACTATGGCTACACCTTC
TRBJ2-7	TRBD1	TRBV7-2	few	CASSPGGQGSTEQYF	TGTGCCAGCAGCCCCGGTGGACAGGGCTCCACCGAGCAGTACTTC
TRBJ2-3	-	TRBV24-1	-	CGKYTQYF	TGTGGCAAATATACGCAGTATTTT
TRBJ1-2	TRBD1	TRBV24-1	-	CALRDRTHNYGYTF	TGTGCCCTGAGGGACAGGACCCATAACTATGGCTACACCTTC
TRBJ1-5	-	TRBV27	-	CASSFSRLTASNQPQHF	TGTGCCAGCAGTTTCTCCCGTTTGACAGCTAGCAATCAGCCCCAGCATTTT
TRBJ1-2	-	TRBV7-2	few	CASSLGGAPLYGYTF	TGTGCCAGCAGCTTAGGGGGGGCCCCCCTCTATGGCTACACCTTC
TRBJ1-4	-	TRBV18	-	CASSPVVGSEKLFF	TGTGCCAGCTCACCGGTTGTGGGGTCTGAAAAACTGTTTTTT
TRBJ2-1	-	TRBV3-1/TRBV3-2	-	CASSQGPFYSYNEQFF	TGTGCCAGCAGCCAGGGACCGTTTTATTCCTACAATGAGCAGTTCTTC
TRBJ2-2	-	TRBV3-1/TRBV3-2	once	CASSQLQGNTGELFF	TGTGCCAGCAGCCAACTACAGGGCAACACCGGGGAGCTGTTTTTT
TRBJ1-2	-	TRBV5-5	-	CASSLGWGSYGYTF	TGTGCCAGCAGCTTGGGGTGGGGTTCCTATGGCTACACCTTC
TRBJ2-3	TRBD1	TRBV7-2	-	CASSPWDRGSDTQYF	TGTGCCAGCAGCCCGTGGGACAGGGGATCAGATACGCAGTATTTT
TRBJ1-3	-	TRBV30	-	CAWSLTRVGGSGNTIYF	TGTGCCTGGAGTTTAACTCGGGTAGGGGGCTCTGGAAACACCATATATTTT
TRBJ2-7	-	TRBV19	-	CASSSGQRNYF	TGTGCCAGTAGTTCCGGACAGAGGAATTACTTC
TRBJ1-5	-	TRBV12-3/TRBV12-4	-	CASMTLNQPQHF	TGTGCCAGCATGACCCTCAATCAGCCCCAGCATTTT
TRBJ2-7	TRBD1	TRBV15	-	CATSRGPGQALYEQYF	TGTGCCACCAGCCGTGGGCCGGGACAGGCCCTCTACGAGCAGTACTTC
TRBJ1-4	-	TRBV11-2	-	CASSLLGGANEKLFF	TGTGCCAGCAGCTTACTAGGGGGAGCTAATGAAAAACTGTTTTTT
TRBJ2-5	-	TRBV18	-	CASSPPVFETQYF	TGTGCCAGCTCACCACCGGTTTTCGAGACCCAGTACTTC
TRBJ1-5	TRBD1	TRBV7-6	-	CASSLGLGRTGGSQPQHF	TGTGCCAGCAGCTTAGGCTTAGGTCGGACAGGGGGAAGTCAGCCCCAGCATTTT
TRBJ1-2	-	TRBV4-3	-	CASSQDRRGRFGGYTF	TGCGCCAGCAGCCAAGATCGACGGGGCAGGTTCGGGGGCTACACCTTC
TRBJ1-2	-	TRBV6-1	-	CASSEAKREFYGYTF	TGTGCCAGCAGTGAAGCTAAGAGGGAGTTCTATGGCTACACCTTC
TRBJ1-6	TRBD1	TRBV11-2	-	CASSLGQPNSPLHF	TGTGCCAGCAGCTTGGGACAGCCGAATTCACCCCTCCACTTT
TRBJ1-6	-	TRBV10-3	-	CAISESGLVSYNSPLHF	TGTGCCATCAGTGAGTCCGGGTTGGTGTCCTATAATTCACCCCTCCACTTT
TRBJ1-3	-	TRBV5-5	once	CASSLVGGPGNTIYF	TGTGCCAGCAGCTTGGTTGGGGGGCCCGGAAACACCATATATTTT
TRBJ1-6	TRBD1	TRBV10-1	-	CASSGQGDSPLHF	TGCGCCAGCAGTGGGCAGGGGGATTCACCCCTCCACTTT